This record concerns one TCR beta chain sequence. These data originate in a study of identical twins. In TCRdb, the 5' RACE reads were re-called with MiXCR into one record per CDR3 protein. The top ten hold around 0.3% of the sample, which has 1.5 million or so distinct CDR3 sequences, 32% seen once. This CDR3 spans 13 amino acids. Germline lookup yields CDR1 DFQATT and CDR2 SNEGSKA (reference sequence). V shed 6 bases and J shed 11 bases, with 22 bases lying between them. This TCR was sampled from a newborn girl in good health. What was sequenced was cord blood. The chain is built from TRBV20-1 and TRBJ2-5; tentatively, D is TRBD1 (6 bases). The CDR3 protein is CSANRDIVYKQYF. In DNA, the CDR3 is TGCAGTGCCAACAGGGACATAGTCTACAAGCAGTACTTC.